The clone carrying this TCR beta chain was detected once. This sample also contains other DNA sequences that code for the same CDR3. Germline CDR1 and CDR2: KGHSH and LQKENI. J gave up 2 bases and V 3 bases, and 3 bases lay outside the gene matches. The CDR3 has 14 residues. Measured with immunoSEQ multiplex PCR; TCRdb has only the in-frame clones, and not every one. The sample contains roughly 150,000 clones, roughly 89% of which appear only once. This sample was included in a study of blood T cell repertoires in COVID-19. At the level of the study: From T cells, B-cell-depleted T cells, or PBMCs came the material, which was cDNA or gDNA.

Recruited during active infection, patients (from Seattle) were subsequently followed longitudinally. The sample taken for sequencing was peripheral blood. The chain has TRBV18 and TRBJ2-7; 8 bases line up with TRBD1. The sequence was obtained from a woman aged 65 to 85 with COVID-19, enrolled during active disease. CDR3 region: CASSPGQGTYEQYF. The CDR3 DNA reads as TGTGCCAGCTCACCCGGACAGGGCACCTACGAGCAGTACTTC.